The T cell receptor beta chain described here comes from a study of blood T cells in healthy people across ages. From germline, CDR1 is ENHRY and CDR2 SYGVKD. The ends lost 10 bases at V and 5 bases at J; junction bases unmatched: 8. This CDR3 region has 14 residues. This clonotype showed up just a few times. Combining a sample-barcoded 5' primer with a J-beta primer mix, a second PCR ran for roughly 7 to 12 cycles. MiXCR was run by TCRdb on the 5' RACE reads, yielding one entry per CDR3 protein. The sample contains about 780,000 distinct CDR3 sequences, 20% to 30% of which appear only once. This same sample was also taken into another study, of T cells of mothers and their children.

The receptor comes from a boy between 10 and 17 years old in good health. The sequenced material came from blood. This chain connects TRBV10-3 to TRBJ2-1, with 10 bases that match TRBD2. CDR3 DNA sequence: TGTGCCACGACCCTAGCGGGGGAGAACAATGAGCAGTTCTTC. It translates to CATTLAGENNEQFF.